Listed below are T cell receptor beta chains from one sample, sequenced in a study of blood T cell repertoires in COVID-19. Data came from immunoSEQ multiplex PCR; TCRdb stores just in-frame clones and leaves some out. Of roughly 340,000 clones in the sample, around 90% were seen once. The sequencing sample was made of peripheral blood. The origin of the receptors is a woman younger than 30 who had recovered from COVID-19. Each CDR3 is given with its conserved first and last residue. The D gene is left open where the match is weak. Only part of the rows carry a size: once, few, many, or a class if the clone is expanded.

clone_size	d_call	v_call	j_call	cdr3_nt	cdr3_aa
NA	TRBD2	TRBV11-2	TRBJ2-1	TGTGCCAGCAGCTGGCGTAGCGGGAGGGCCCAGTTTAATGAGCAGTTCTTC	CASSWRSGRAQFNEQFF
NA	NA	TRBV5-6	TRBJ2-3	TGTGCCAGCAGCTCCTGGAGGAGGGGAGAAGATACGCAGTATTTT	CASSSWRRGEDTQYF
NA	TRBD1	TRBV6-1	TRBJ2-5	TGTGCCAGCACCCGTTGGGGGACAGCACAAGAGACCCAGTACTTC	CASTRWGTAQETQYF
NA	NA	TRBV6-5	TRBJ1-3	TGTGCCAGCAGTTACTCAAAAGGGGTGTCCGGAAACACCATATATTTT	CASSYSKGVSGNTIYF
NA	TRBD2	TRBV10-3	TRBJ2-3	TGTGCCATCAGTGAGACGCCCGTTGATAATAGCGGGAGGGCAACAGATACGCAGTATTTT	CAISETPVDNSGRATDTQYF
few	NA	TRBV6-1	TRBJ1-2	TGTGCCAGCAGTGAACAGGGGTCATATGGCTACACCTTC	CASSEQGSYGYTF
NA	NA	TRBV5-4	TRBJ1-2	TGTGCCAGCAGCTTGGACAGGGATGGTGGCTACACCTTC	CASSLDRDGGYTF
NA	NA	TRBV18	TRBJ2-3	TGTGCCAGCTCACCTAAAGTAGCAGATACGCAGTATTTT	CASSPKVADTQYF
NA	TRBD1	TRBV3-1/TRBV3-2	TRBJ1-2	TGTGCCAGCAGCCAAGGACAGGGGGCGATCAATGGCTACACCTTC	CASSQGQGAINGYTF
once	TRBD1	TRBV29-1	TRBJ2-2	TGCAGCGTCCCCGCGACAGGGGGCGGGTGGGACACCGGGGAGCTGTTTTTT	CSVPATGGGWDTGELFF
NA	TRBD2	TRBV6-5	TRBJ2-2	TGTGCCAGCAGAAATCGACTAGCGGGAACCGGGGAGCTGTTTTTT	CASRNRLAGTGELFF
NA	NA	TRBV5-5	TRBJ1-1	TGTGCCAGCAGCCTGGGCGGGAGGGTTCAGGGTCACACTGAAGCTTTCTTT	CASSLGGRVQGHTEAFF
NA	NA	TRBV6-5	TRBJ1-2	TGTGCCAGCAGTTACTCCCCCCGAGGGGGGGGGAATGGCTACACCTTC	CASSYSPRGGGNGYTF
NA	NA	TRBV25-1	TRBJ2-3	TGTGCCAGCAGTGAATATAGGGGCAGCACAGATACGCAGTATTTT	CASSEYRGSTDTQYF
NA	TRBD2	TRBV30	TRBJ2-1	TGTGCCTGGAGTGTTCGACTAGCGGGAGGGGATTACAATGAGCAGTTCTTC	CAWSVRLAGGDYNEQFF
NA	NA	TRBV6-2/TRBV6-3	TRBJ1-4	TGTGCCAGCAGTTACGCGTGGGGCGCCAATGAAAAACTGTTTTTT	CASSYAWGANEKLFF
NA	NA	TRBV4-1	TRBJ1-3	TGCGCCAGCAGCCAAGAATTGGGGAGGAACACCATATATTTT	CASSQELGRNTIYF
NA	NA	TRBV7-9	TRBJ2-1	TGTGCCAGCAGCTTACAGGCGGGGACGTACAATGAGCAGTTCTTC	CASSLQAGTYNEQFF
NA	NA	TRBV30	TRBJ1-5	TGTGCCTGGAGCAGCAGGGGCGAGCAGCCCCAGCATTTT	CAWSSRGEQPQHF
NA	TRBD2	TRBV19	TRBJ2-5	TGTGCCAGTAGCCCGCAGCTAGCGGGATTGAAAGAGACCCAGTACTTC	CASSPQLAGLKETQYF
NA	TRBD2	TRBV4-3	TRBJ2-2	TGCGCCAGCAGCCAAGATCAGTACAAAACCGGGACTAGCGGAACACACACCGGGGAGCTGTTTTTT	CASSQDQYKTGTSGTHTGELFF
NA	NA	TRBV7-8	TRBJ1-2	TGTGCCAGCAGCTTAGAAGTGGGCAGGGTTTCTGGCTATGGCTACACCTTC	CASSLEVGRVSGYGYTF
NA	NA	TRBV11-2	TRBJ2-1	TGTGCCAGCATGAGGAGCGGATACAATGAGCAGTTCTTC	CASMRSGYNEQFF
NA	NA	TRBV11-3	TRBJ1-3	TGTGCCAGCAGCCATACAGGTTACTCTGGAAACACCATATATTTT	CASSHTGYSGNTIYF
NA	TRBD1	TRBV19	TRBJ1-2	TGTGCCAGTAGTGAAATCATGGACAGGAGCTATGGCTACACCTTC	CASSEIMDRSYGYTF
NA	NA	TRBV4-3	TRBJ2-1	TGCGCCAGCAGCCAACAAGGCGGAGGGGAGCAGTTCTTC	CASSQQGGGEQFF
NA	TRBD1	TRBV7-6	TRBJ2-5	TGTGCCAGCAGCAAAGGACAGGGGACGGAGACCCAGTACTTC	CASSKGQGTETQYF
NA	TRBD2	TRBV5-6	TRBJ2-1	TGTGCCAGCAGCTCGGGAGCGGGAGGGCCGGAGAATGAGCAGTTCTTC	CASSSGAGGPENEQFF
NA	TRBD1	TRBV24-1	TRBJ2-3	TGTGCCACCGGGACAGGGGCTAAGGCGGGGCCCACAGATACGCAGTATTTT	CATGTGAKAGPTDTQYF
NA	TRBD1	TRBV7-2	TRBJ2-1	TGTGCCAGCAGCTTGCCGGAAGGGGGCAAGGGGTACAATGAGCAGTTCTTC	CASSLPEGGKGYNEQFF
NA	TRBD1	TRBV5-1	TRBJ1-5	TGCGCCAGCAGCTCGGGACAGCCCAATCAGCCCCAGCATTTT	CASSSGQPNQPQHF
NA	NA	TRBV5-1	TRBJ1-3	TGCGCCAGCAGCTTGGATGCGACATACTCTGGAAACACCATATATTTT	CASSLDATYSGNTIYF
NA	NA	TRBV9	TRBJ2-3	TGTGCCAGCAGCGTACGCGCCATAAGCACAGATACGCAGTATTTT	CASSVRAISTDTQYF
NA	NA	TRBV7-9	TRBJ1-2	TGTGCCAGCAGCCCCGCTGGGGGGTTTATCGACTATGGCTACACCTTC	CASSPAGGFIDYGYTF
NA	TRBD2	TRBV6-5	TRBJ2-1	TGTGCCAGCAGTCGCCTAGCGGATTACAATGAGCAGTTCTTC	CASSRLADYNEQFF
once	TRBD2	TRBV6-5	TRBJ2-5	TGTGCCAGCAGTTACTCGACGGGGGGTGAGACCCAGTACTTC	CASSYSTGGETQYF
few	TRBD1	TRBV4-3	TRBJ2-6	TGCGCCAGCAGCCAAGGGGTTACAGGGGGCGATGGTGCCTCTGGGGCCAACGTCCTGACTTTC	CASSQGVTGGDGASGANVLTF
NA	TRBD1	TRBV29-1	TRBJ1-2	TGCAGCGTTCCGGGACAGAGTAACTATGGCTACACCTTC	CSVPGQSNYGYTF
NA	NA	TRBV6-4	TRBJ1-1	TGTGCCAGCAGTTCGACAGCGAACACTGAAGCTTTCTTT	CASSSTANTEAFF
NA	TRBD1	TRBV30	TRBJ1-1	TGTGCCTGGAGAAAGGGGGCTTCGAACAGAATGACTGAAGCTTTCTTT	CAWRKGASNRMTEAFF
NA	NA	TRBV10-3	TRBJ1-1	TGTGCCATCAGTGAGTCGCTTTACAGAATGAACACTGAAGCTTTCTTT	CAISESLYRMNTEAFF
NA	NA	TRBV11-2	TRBJ1-3	TGTGCCAGCAGCCCACTGGTGTTTTTCTCTGGAAACACCATATATTTT	CASSPLVFFSGNTIYF
NA	NA	TRBV9	TRBJ2-1	TGTGCCAGCAGCGTAGAAACGGGAGGAGGGGGCAATGAGCAGTTCTTC	CASSVETGGGGNEQFF
once	NA	TRBV6-6	TRBJ1-1	TGTGCCAGCAGAAACAGCGGCACTGAAGCTTTCTTT	CASRNSGTEAFF
NA	TRBD1	TRBV5-5	TRBJ2-1	TGTGCCAGCAGCTATGGACAGGGAAACAATGAGCAGTTCTTC	CASSYGQGNNEQFF
NA	NA	TRBV27	TRBJ1-2	TGTGCCAGCAGTCCAGGCCCCGCTTTAGGTCGTGGCTACACCTTC	CASSPGPALGRGYTF
NA	NA	TRBV6-4	TRBJ2-5	TGTGCCAGGGAAGCCGAAATCCCAGGGGAGGAGACCCAGTACTTC	CAREAEIPGEETQYF
once	TRBD2	TRBV18	TRBJ2-4	TGTGCCAGCTCACCTACTTTGGCGGGAGGGAGGAACATTCAGTACTTC	CASSPTLAGGRNIQYF
once	NA	TRBV10-2	TRBJ2-3	TGCGCCAGCAGTGGTAGGACTAGCACAGATACGCAGTATTTT	CASSGRTSTDTQYF
once	NA	TRBV5-5	TRBJ1-4	TGTGCCAGCAGCTTGGTTCTGGGAGGCTTGACTAATGAAAAACTGTTTTTT	CASSLVLGGLTNEKLFF
NA	NA	TRBV2	TRBJ1-5	TGTGCCAGCAGCCGCGACACCAACCATCAGCCCCAGCATTTT	CASSRDTNHQPQHF
NA	NA	TRBV6-1	TRBJ1-1	TGTGCCAGCAGTGAATTCAGTGGGACTGAAACTTTCTTT	CASSEFSGTETFF
NA	TRBD1	TRBV18	TRBJ1-5	TGTGCCAGCTCACCCCGGGACAGGGGTTTCGGGGACAATCAGCCCCAGCATTTT	CASSPRDRGFGDNQPQHF